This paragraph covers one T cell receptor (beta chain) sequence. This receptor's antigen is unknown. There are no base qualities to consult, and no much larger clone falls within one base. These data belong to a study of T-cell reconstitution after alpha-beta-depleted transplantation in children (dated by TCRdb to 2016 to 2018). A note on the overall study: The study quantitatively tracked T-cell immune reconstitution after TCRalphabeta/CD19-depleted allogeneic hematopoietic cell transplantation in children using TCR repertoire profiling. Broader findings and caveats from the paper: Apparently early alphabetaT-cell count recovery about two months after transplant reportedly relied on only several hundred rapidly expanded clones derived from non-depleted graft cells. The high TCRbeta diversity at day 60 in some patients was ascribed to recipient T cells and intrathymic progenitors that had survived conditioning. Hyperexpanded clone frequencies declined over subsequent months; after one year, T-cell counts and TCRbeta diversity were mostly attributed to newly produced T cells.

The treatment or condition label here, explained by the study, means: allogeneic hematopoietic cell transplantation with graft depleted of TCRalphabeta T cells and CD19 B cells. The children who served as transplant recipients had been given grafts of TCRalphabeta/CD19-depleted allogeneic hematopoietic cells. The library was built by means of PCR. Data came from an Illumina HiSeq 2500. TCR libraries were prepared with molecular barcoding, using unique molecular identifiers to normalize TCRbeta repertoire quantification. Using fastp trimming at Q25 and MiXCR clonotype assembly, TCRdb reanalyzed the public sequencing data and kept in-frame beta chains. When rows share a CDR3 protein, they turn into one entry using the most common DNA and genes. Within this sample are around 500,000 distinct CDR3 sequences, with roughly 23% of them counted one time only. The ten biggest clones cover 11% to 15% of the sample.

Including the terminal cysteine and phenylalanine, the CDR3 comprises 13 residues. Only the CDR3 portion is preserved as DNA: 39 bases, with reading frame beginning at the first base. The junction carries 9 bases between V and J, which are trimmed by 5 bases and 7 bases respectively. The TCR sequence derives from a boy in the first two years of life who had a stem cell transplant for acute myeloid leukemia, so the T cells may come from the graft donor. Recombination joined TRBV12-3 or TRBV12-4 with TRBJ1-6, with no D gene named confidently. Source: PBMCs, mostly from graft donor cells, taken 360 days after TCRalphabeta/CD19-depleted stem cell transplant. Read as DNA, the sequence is TGTGCCAGCAGTCCGGCCGAGAATTCACCCCTCCACTTT. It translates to CASSPAENSPLHF.